This TCR beta chain was sequenced in a study of cytomegalovirus exposure and HLA in healthy donors. In the PCR, 60 Vbeta and 13 Jbeta primers were used. Sequenced by immunoSEQ multiplex PCR; TCRdb stores in-frame clones only, minus some. Of approximately 140,000 clones in the sample, 79% were seen once. In its sample, this clone was seen a few times. The CDR3 runs 13 residues. The ends lost 3 bases at V and 3 bases at J; junction bases unmatched: 1. Germline V CDR1 and CDR2: SGHAT, FQNNGV. The source material was PBMCs. The chain uses TRBV11-2 and TRBJ2-7; 8 bases are a match to TRBD2. This TCR derives from a man in his forties or fifties in good health and CMV-seropositive. In DNA form, the CDR3 reads TGTGCCAGCAGCTTTCTAGCGGGCTACGAGCAGTACTTC. It encodes CASSFLAGYEQYF.